This TCR beta chain was observed in a study of read filtering for tumor transcriptome and immune sequencing (dated by TCRdb to between 2020 and 2021). At the level of the whole study: The cohort consisted of 17 to 20 male and around 15 female patients, with a mean age of roughly 66 years and an age range of roughly 47 to 85. By revised international staging, roughly 8 patients were R-ISS I, around 15 were R-ISS II and over 5 were R-ISS III. Whole-transcriptome libraries were prepared with the TruSeq RNA Access Library Prep Kit after DNase treatment. TCR-region mapped reads per sample ranged from about 4 to 10.27 million with IR-seq versus only about 75 to 1,400 with RNA-seq. Using the same bone marrow samples, the study ran both targeted immune repertoire sequencing and bulk whole-transcriptome sequencing and then compared the TCR repertoires from each method. One of the main goals was to work out a read-filtering strategy for immune repertoire data, in particular whether clonotypes backed by only a single read should be removed.

General study outcomes and caveats: Compared with RNA-seq, IR-seq captured clonotypes at much higher depth and more reliably, and a smaller IR-seq throughput was enough to identify most shared clonotypes. Single-read clonotypes made up roughly four fifths of clonotypes but only approximately 4% of total reads in IR-seq, compared with just under 75% of clonotypes and approximately 40% of reads in RNA-seq. The sorted CD138-negative fraction was a mixed bone marrow immune population, not purified T cells. When single-read clonotypes were removed, the proportions of shared clonotypes in IR-seq and RNA-seq correlated more strongly.

V is cut back by 4 bases and J by 8 bases, with 6 bases in the junction unmatched. The CDR3 contains 13 residues, cysteine and phenylalanine counted. The DNA shown is the 39-base CDR3, in frame from base 1. Via the germline V gene (reference sequence), CDR1 is SGHNT and CDR2 YYREEE. TCR libraries were built from about 400 ng RNA with the Immunoverse kit, using molecular barcoded adaptors covering alpha/delta and beta/gamma chains. TCR library preparation was performed with the same RNA that was used for transcriptome sequencing. Sequencing of the TCR libraries was done on an Illumina HiSeq 4000 with 2 x 150 cycles. Per the source publication's procedure: TCR reads were aligned to human V, D, J and C references and assembled into CDR3 clonotypes with MiXCR, including quality filtering and error correction. The tcR package in R was used to analyze clonotype counts and gene usage diversity. Raw mapping reads were checked after the RNA-seq reads had been mapped by STAR aligner version 2.5.3a onto the human GRCh37 genome. IR-seq fastq files were randomly downsampled with Seqtk 1.3 to test the effect of sequencing depth on detected clonotypes. The public reads were reprocessed in TCRdb via fastp at Q25 and MiXCR, keeping in-frame beta chains. CDR3 protein duplicates are merged, each entry listing the most common genes and DNA. What appears here as the V and J calls and clone size reflects TCRdb's work, not the paper's. The sample yields 120,000 or so distinct CDR3 sequences; 13% were counted once. Of the sample, approximately 11% is held by the ten largest clones.

This clonotype has ten or more counts. No cognate antigen has been identified for it. The input lacks base qualities; no much larger clone sits a single base away. Each patient had bone marrow sampled at the time of active disease. Isolation of bone marrow mononuclear cells was performed by Ficoll-Hypaque density gradient centrifugation. Myeloma plasma cells were removed and CD138-negative cells were collected by negative selection after labeling with CD138 magnetic microbeads on a MACS separator. Flow cytometry on an Attune NxT with CD138 antibodies was used to check the purity of the isolated cells. Total RNA was extracted with TRIzol reagent and quantified with a NanoDrop spectrophotometer. For each patient, paired RNA-seq and IR-seq were run on the CD138-negative bone marrow sample from that patient.

This sequence originates from a donor at least 40 years old with multiple myeloma. The specimen was a population of CD138-negative cells sorted from bone marrow. This sample's cell subset or site label indicates: bone marrow mononuclear cells depleted of CD138+ plasma/myeloma cells by negative magnetic selection. The chain is made from TRBV5-4 and TRBJ2-7, with 10 central nucleotides matching TRBD2. The CDR3 protein is CASSPGTSDQQYF. The DNA reads as follows: TGTGCCAGCAGCCCCGGGACTAGCGACCAGCAGTACTTC.